These T cell receptor beta chains were read from a single sample in a study of blood T cell repertoires in COVID-19. Assay used: immunoSEQ multiplex PCR; TCRdb lists only in-frame clones, some missing. The data contain around 150,000 clones, about 80% of them seen just once; the ten biggest clones take up roughly 2.2%. Material: peripheral blood. The source is a man aged 65-85 years with acute or convalescent COVID-19. The CDR3 runs from the conserved cysteine through the conserved F or W. D genes are given only for firm matches. Clone size is given for some rows only: seen once, a few or many times, or a class if the clone is expanded.

>-|TRBV14|TRBD1|TRBJ1-2
TGTGCCAGCAGCCAACTCCGGACAGGAGACTATGGCTACACCTTC
CASSQLRTGDYGYTF
>-|TRBV5-1|-|TRBJ1-2
TGCGCCAGCAAGGCGGGTGCGGCGGGCTACACCTTC
CASKAGAAGYTF
>-|TRBV2|-|TRBJ1-2
TGTGCCAGCAGAGACCCGGGGGACTATGGCTACACCTTC
CASRDPGDYGYTF
>-|TRBV2|-|TRBJ2-2
TGTGCCAGCAGCCTCAGAACAGGAACAACCGGGGAGCTGTTTTTT
CASSLRTGTTGELFF
>-|TRBV28|TRBD1|TRBJ1-5
TGTGCCAGCAGGAGGGGACAGGACCTTAAGCCCCAGCATTTT
CASRRGQDLKPQHF
>-|TRBV6-5|-|TRBJ2-7
TGTGCCAGCTGGAGGCCAGGGGACTCCTACGAGCAGTACTTC
CASWRPGDSYEQYF
>-|TRBV5-1|TRBD2|TRBJ2-1
TGCGCCAGCAGCTTGGCCAGCGGGGGTGATGAGCAGTTCTTC
CASSLASGGDEQFF
>few|TRBV3-1/TRBV3-2|-|TRBJ1-6
TGTGCCAGCAGCCAGGCACAGGTCGGTAATTCACCCCTCCACTTT
CASSQAQVGNSPLHF
>-|TRBV5-4|-|TRBJ2-3
TGTGCCAGCAGCTTAGGACAGACCCCTAGCACAGATACGCAGTATTTT
CASSLGQTPSTDTQYF
>-|TRBV10-3|TRBD2|TRBJ2-6
TGTGCCATCAGTGATGTGGGACTAGCGTTCTCTGGGGCCAACGTCCTGACTTTC
CAISDVGLAFSGANVLTF
>-|TRBV7-6|-|TRBJ2-5
TGTGCCAGCAGACTAGACCCCGGCGGTCAAAGGCAGAAGGAGACCCAGTACTTC
CASRLDPGGQRQKETQYF
>-|TRBV24-1|-|TRBJ1-2
TGTGCCACCAGTGATGGACAGAGCCTGTATGGCTACACCTTC
CATSDGQSLYGYTF
>-|TRBV7-3|-|TRBJ2-5
TGTGCCAGCAGCTTAAACGCGGCCGGCCGAAAGACCCAGTACTTC
CASSLNAAGRKTQYF
>-|TRBV5-1|TRBD2|TRBJ2-1
TGCGCCAGCAGCTCCAGCGGGGGGACCTACAATGAGCAGTTCTTC
CASSSSGGTYNEQFF
>-|TRBV6-5|TRBD1|TRBJ2-7
TGTGCCAGCCGCACGACAGGGGGCGTCTACGAGCAGTACTTC
CASRTTGGVYEQYF
>-|TRBV20-1|-|TRBJ1-3
TGCAGTGCCGACAGAGGAAACACCATATATTTT
CSADRGNTIYF
>-|TRBV30|-|TRBJ2-2
TGTGCCCGGACCGGGCAGGGGGAGGTCACCGGGGAGCTGTTTTTT
CARTGQGEVTGELFF
>few|TRBV6-5|-|TRBJ2-7
TGTGCCAGCAGTTACTCGAGGCCCGATCTCTCCTACGAGCAGTACTTC
CASSYSRPDLSYEQYF
>-|TRBV5-4|TRBD2|TRBJ2-4
TGTGCCAGCAGCCTGGGACTAGCGGGAGGGCCGTTCAAAAACATTCAGTACTTC
CASSLGLAGGPFKNIQYF
>-|TRBV28|TRBD1|TRBJ1-1
TGTGCCAGTGGGGCAGGGGGCGCGGACACTGAAGCTTTCTTT
CASGAGGADTEAFF